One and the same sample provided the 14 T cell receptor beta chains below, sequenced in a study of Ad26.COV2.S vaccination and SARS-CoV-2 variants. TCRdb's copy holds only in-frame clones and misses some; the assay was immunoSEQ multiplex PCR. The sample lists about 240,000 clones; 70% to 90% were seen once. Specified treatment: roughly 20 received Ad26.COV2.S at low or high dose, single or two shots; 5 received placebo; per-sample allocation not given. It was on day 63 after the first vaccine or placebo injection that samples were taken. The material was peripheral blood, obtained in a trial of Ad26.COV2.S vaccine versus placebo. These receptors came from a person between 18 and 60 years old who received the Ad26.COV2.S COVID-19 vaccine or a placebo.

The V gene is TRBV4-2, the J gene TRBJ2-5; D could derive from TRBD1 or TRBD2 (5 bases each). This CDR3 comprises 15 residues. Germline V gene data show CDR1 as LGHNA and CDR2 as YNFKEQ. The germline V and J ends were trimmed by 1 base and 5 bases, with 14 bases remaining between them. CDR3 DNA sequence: TGTGCCAGCAGCCAAGTTGCGAGGGGCGGGGAGACCCAGTACTTC. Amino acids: CASSQVARGGETQYF.

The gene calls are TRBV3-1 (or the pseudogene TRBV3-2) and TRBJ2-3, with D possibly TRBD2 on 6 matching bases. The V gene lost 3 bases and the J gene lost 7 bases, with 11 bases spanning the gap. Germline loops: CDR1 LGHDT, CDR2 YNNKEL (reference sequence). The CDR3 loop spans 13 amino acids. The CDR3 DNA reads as TGTGCCAGCAGCCAGGGGACTGTCTATACGCAGTATTTT. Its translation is CASSQGTVYTQYF.

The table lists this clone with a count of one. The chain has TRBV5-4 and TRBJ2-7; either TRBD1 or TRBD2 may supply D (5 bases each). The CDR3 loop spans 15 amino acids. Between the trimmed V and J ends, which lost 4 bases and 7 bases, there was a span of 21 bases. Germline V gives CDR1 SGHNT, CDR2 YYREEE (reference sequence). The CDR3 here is CASSPTLQEVGEQYF. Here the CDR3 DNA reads TGTGCCAGCAGCCCGACTCTACAGGAGGTAGGGGAGCAGTACTTC.

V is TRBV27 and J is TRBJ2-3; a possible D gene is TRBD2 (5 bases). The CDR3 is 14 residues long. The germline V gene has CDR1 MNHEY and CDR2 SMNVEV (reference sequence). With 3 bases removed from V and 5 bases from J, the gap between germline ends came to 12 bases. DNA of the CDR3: TGTGCCAGCAGTTTTATGGGAGTTGGAGATACGCAGTATTTT. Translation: CASSFMGVGDTQYF.

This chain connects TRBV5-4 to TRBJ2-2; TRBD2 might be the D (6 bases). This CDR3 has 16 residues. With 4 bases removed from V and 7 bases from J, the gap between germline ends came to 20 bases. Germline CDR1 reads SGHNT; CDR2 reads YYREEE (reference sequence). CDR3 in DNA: TGTGCCAGCAGCGGCGCCCAAGGACTATTGGACGGGGAGCTGTTTTTT. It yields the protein CASSGAQGLLDGELFF.

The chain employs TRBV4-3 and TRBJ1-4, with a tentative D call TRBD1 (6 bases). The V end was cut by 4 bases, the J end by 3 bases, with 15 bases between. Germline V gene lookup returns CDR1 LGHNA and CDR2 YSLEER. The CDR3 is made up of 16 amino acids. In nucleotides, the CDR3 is TGCGCCAGCAGCCCGAAGGCAGGGGCTCCTAATGAAAAACTGTTTTTT. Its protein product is CASSPKAGAPNEKLFF.

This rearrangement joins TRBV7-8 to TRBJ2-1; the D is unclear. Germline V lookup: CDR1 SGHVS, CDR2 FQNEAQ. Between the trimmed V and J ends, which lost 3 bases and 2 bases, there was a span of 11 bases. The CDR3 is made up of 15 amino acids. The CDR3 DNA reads TGTGCCAGCAGCTTCCCAAGGCCAACCTACAATGAGCAGTTCTTC. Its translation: CASSFPRPTYNEQFF.

DNA of the CDR3: TGTGCCAGCTCACCACTCTCGGACAGCCAAGAGACCCAGTACTTC. This translates into CASSPLSDSQETQYF. This chain links TRBV18 with TRBJ2-5; TRBD1 might be the D (6 bases). The germline CDR1 and CDR2 sequences are KGHSH and LQKENI. Trimming took 1 base from V and 1 from J, leaving 10 bases between them. The length of the CDR3 is 15 residues.

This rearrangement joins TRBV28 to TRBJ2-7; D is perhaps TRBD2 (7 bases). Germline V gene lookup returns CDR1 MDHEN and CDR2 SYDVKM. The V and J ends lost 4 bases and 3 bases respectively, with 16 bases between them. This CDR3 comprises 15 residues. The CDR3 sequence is CASSYYGGPFYEQYF. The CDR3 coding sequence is TGTGCCAGCAGTTATTACGGGGGGCCTTTCTACGAGCAGTACTTC. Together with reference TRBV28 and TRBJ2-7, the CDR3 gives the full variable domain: DVKVTQSSRYLVKRTGEKVFLECVQDMDHENMFWYRQDPGLGLRLIYFSYDVKMKEKGDIPEGYSVSREKKERFSLILESASTNQTSMYLCASSYYGGPFYEQYFGPGTRLTVT.

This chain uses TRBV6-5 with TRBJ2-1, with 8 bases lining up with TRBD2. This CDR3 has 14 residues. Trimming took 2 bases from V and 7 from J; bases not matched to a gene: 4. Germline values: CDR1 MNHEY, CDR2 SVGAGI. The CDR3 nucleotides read TGTGCCAGCAGTTACGTACTAGCGGCTAATGAGCAGTTCTTC. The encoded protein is CASSYVLAANEQFF.

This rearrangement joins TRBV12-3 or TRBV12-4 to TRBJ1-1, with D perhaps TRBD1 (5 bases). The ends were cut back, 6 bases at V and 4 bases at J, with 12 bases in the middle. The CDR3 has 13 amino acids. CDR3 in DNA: TGTGCCAGCAGAACGGGACGTCTCACTGAAGCTTTCTTT. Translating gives CASRTGRLTEAFF.

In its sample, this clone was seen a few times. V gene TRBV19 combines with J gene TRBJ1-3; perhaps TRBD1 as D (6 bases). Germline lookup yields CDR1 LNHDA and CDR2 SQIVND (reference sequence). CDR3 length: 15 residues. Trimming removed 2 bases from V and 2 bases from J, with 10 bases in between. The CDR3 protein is CASSISGATGNTIYF. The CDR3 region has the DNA TGTGCCAGTAGTATATCGGGGGCAACTGGAAACACCATATATTTT.

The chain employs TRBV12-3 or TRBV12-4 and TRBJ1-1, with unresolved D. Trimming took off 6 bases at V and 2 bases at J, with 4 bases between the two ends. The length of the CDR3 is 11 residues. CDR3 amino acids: CASSRNTEAFF. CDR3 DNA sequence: TGTGCCAGCAGCCGAAACACTGAAGCTTTCTTT.

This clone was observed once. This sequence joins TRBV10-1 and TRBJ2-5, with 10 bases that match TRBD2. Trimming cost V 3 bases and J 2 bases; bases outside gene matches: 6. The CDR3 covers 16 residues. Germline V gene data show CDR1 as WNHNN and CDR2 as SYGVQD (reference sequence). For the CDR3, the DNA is TGCGCCAGCAGTGATCGACTAGCGGGCGTACAAGAGACCCAGTACTTC. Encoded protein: CASSDRLAGVQETQYF.